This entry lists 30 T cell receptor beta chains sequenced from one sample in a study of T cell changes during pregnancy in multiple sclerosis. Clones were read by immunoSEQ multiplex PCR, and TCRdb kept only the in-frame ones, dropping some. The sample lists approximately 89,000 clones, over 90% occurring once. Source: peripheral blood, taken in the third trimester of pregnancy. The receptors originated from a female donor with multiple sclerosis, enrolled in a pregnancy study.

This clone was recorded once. CDR3 nucleotides: TGTGCCAGCAGCTTAGGATCTATTAAGTTTACTCAGTTCTTC. Translating it yields CASSLGSIKFTQFF. V and J are TRBV11-2 and TRBJ2-1; no definite D call. Germline V lookup: CDR1 SGHAT, CDR2 FQNNGV. The CDR3 loop spans 14 amino acids. The V and J ends lost 1 base and 13 bases respectively, with 17 bases between them.

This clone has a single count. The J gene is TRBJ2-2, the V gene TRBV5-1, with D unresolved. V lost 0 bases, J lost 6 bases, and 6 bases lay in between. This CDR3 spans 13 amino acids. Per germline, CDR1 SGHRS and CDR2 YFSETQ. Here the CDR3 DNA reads TGCGCCAGCAGCTTGGAAGCGTCCGGGGAGCTGTTTTTT. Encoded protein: CASSLEASGELFF. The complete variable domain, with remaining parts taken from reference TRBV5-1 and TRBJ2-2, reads KAGVTQTPRYLIKTRGQQVTLSCSPISGHRSVSWYQQTPGQGLQFLFEYFSETQRNKGNFPGRFSGRQFSNSRSEMNVSTLELGDSALYLCASSLEASGELFFGEGSRLTVL.

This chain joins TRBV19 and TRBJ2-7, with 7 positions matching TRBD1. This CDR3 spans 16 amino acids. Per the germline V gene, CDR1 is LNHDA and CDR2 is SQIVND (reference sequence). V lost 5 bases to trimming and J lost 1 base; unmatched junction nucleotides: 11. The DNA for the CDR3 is TGTGCCAGTAGTCCGGTCCCGGGACAGAGTTCCTACGAGCAGTACTTC. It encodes CASSPVPGQSSYEQYF.

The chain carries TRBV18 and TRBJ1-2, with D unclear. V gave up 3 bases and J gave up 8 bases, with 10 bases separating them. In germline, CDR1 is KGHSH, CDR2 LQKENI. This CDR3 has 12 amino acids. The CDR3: CASSPEGSGYTF. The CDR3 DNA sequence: TGTGCCAGCTCACCGGAAGGGAGCGGCTACACCTTC.

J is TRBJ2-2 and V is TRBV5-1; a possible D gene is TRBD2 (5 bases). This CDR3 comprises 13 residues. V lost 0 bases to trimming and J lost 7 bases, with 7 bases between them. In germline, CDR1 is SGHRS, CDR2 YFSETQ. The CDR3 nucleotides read TGCGCCAGCAGCTTGGTCGAGGGCGGGGAGCTGTTTTTT. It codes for CASSLVEGGELFF.

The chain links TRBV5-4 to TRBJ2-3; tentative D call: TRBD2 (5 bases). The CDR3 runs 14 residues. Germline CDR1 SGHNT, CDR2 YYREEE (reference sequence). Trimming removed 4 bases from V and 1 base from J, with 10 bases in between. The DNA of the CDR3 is TGTGCCAGCAGCCGGGATTCCGGCACAGATACGCAGTATTTT. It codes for CASSRDSGTDTQYF.

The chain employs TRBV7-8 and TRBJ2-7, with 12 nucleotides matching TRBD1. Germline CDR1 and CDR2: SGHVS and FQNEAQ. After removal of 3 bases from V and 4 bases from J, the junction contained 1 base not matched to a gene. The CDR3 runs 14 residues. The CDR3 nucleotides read TGTGCCAGCAGCTTGGGACAGGGGGCTTACGAGCAGTACTTC. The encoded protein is CASSLGQGAYEQYF. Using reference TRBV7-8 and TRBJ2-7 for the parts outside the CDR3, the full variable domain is GAGVSQSPRYKVAKRGQDVALRCDPISGHVSLFWYQQALGQGPEFLTYFQNEAQLDKSGLPSDRFFAERPEGSVSTLKIQRTQQEDSAVYLCASSLGQGAYEQYFGPGTRLTVT.

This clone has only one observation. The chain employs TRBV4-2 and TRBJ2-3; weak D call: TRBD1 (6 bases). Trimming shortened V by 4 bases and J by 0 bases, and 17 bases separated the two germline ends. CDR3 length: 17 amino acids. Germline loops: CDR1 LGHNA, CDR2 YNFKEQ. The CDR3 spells CASSPPPGHSSTDTQYF. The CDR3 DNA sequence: TGTGCCAGCAGCCCTCCACCGGGACACTCTAGCACAGATACGCAGTATTTT.

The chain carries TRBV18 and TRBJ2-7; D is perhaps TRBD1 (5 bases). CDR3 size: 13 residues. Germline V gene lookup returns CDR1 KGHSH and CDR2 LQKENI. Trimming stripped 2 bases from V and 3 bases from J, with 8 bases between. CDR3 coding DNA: TGTGCCAGCTCACCAGGGGCCAACTACGAGCAGTACTTC. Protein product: CASSPGANYEQYF.

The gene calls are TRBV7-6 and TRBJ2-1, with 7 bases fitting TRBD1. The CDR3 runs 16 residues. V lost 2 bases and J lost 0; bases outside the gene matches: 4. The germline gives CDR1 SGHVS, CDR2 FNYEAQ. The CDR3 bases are TGTGCCAGCAGCTTAAGGACAGGCTACTCCTACAATGAGCAGTTCTTC. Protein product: CASSLRTGYSYNEQFF.

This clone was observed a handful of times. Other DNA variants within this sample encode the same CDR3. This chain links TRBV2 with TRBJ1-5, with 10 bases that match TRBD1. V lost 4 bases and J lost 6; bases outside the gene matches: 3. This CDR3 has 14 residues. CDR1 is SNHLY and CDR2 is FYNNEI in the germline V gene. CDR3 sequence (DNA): TGTGCCAGCAGTGGGGACAGGGGCCGTCAGCCCCAGCATTTT. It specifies CASSGDRGRQPQHF.

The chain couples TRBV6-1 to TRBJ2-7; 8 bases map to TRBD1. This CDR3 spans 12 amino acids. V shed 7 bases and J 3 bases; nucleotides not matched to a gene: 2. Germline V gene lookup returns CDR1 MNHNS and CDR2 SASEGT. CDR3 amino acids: CASTGTGYEQYF. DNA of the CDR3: TGTGCCAGCACCGGGACAGGCTACGAGCAGTACTTC.

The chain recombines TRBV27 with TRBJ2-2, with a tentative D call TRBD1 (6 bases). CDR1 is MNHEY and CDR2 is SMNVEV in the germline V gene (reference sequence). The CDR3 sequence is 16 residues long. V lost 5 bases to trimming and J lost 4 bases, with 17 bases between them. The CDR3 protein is CASSRVRIGGTGELFF. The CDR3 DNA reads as TGTGCCAGCAGTCGAGTTCGGATAGGGGGCACCGGGGAGCTGTTTTTT.

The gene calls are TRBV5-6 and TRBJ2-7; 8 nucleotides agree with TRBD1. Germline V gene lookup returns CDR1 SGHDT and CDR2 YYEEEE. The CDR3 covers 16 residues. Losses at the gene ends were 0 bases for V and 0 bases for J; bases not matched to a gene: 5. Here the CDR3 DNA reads TGTGCCAGCAGCTTGGCAGGCAGGGGGCCCTCCTACGAGCAGTACTTC. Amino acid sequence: CASSLAGRGPSYEQYF.

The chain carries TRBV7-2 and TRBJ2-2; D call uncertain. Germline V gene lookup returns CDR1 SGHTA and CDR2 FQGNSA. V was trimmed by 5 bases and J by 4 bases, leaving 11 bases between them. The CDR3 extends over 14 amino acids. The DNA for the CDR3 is TGTGCCAGCAGCGCCCGTCTCAGCACCGGGGAGCTGTTTTTT. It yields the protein CASSARLSTGELFF.

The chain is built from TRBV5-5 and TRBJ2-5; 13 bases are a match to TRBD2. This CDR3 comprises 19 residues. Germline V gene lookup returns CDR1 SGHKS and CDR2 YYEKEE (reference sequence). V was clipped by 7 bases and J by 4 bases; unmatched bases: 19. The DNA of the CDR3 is TGTGCCAGCGGAAAGTCCTGGACTAGCGGGAGAGGATCTGGAGAGACCCAGTACTTC. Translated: CASGKSWTSGRGSGETQYF.

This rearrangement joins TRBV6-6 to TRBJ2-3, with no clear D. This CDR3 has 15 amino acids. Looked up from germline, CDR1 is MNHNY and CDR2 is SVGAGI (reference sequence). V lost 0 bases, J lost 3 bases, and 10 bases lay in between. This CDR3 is CASSYSASGTDTQYF. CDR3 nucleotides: TGTGCCAGCAGTTACTCGGCTAGTGGTACAGATACGCAGTATTTT.

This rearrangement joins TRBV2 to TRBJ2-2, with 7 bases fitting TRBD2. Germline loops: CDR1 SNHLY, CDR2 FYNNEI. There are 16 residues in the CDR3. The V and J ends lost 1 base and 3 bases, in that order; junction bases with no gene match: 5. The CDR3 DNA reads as TGTGCCAGCAGTGAAGGGGTAGCGGGTGACACCGGGGAGCTGTTTTTT. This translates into CASSEGVAGDTGELFF.

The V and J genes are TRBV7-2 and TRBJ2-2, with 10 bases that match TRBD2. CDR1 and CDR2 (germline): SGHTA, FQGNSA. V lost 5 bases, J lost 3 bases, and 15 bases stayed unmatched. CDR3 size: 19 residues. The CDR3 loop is CASSPLGSGRRGDTGELFF. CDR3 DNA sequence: TGTGCCAGCAGCCCCTTGGGTAGCGGGAGGAGGGGGGACACCGGGGAGCTGTTTTTT.

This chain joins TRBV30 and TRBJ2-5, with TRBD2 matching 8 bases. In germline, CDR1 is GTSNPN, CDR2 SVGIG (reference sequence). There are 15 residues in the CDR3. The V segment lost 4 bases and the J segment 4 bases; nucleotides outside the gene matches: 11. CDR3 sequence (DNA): TGTGCCTGGAATATAGCGGGACTCGATCTAGAGACCCAGTACTTC. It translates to CAWNIAGLDLETQYF. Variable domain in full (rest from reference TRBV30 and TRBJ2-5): SQTIHQWPATLVQPVGSPLSLECTVEGTSNPNLYWYRQAAGRGLQLLFYSVGIGQISSEVPQNLSASRPQDRQFILSSKKLLLSDSGFYLCAWNIAGLDLETQYFGPGTRLLVL.

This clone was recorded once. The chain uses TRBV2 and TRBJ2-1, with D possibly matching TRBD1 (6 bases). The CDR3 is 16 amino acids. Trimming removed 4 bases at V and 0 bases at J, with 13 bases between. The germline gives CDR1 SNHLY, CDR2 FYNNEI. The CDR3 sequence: CASSGRSGVSYNEQFF. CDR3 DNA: TGTGCCAGCAGTGGTAGGTCAGGGGTCTCCTACAATGAGCAGTTCTTC.

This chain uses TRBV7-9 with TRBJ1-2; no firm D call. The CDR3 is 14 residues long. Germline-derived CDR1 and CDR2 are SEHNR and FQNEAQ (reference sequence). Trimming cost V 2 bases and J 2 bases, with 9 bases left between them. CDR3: CASSLLANNYGYTF. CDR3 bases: TGTGCCAGCAGCTTACTTGCGAACAACTATGGCTACACCTTC.

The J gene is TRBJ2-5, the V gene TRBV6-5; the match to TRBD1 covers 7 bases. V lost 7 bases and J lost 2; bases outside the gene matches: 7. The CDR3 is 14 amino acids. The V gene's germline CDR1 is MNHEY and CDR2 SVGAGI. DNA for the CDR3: TGTGCCAGCATGAATTCAGGGGGACAAGAGACCCAGTACTTC. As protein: CASMNSGGQETQYF.

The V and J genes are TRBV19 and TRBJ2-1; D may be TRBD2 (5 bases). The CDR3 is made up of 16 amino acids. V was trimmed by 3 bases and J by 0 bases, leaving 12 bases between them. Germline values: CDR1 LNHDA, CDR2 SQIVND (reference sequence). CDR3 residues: CASSMGSGSSYNEQFF. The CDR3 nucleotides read TGTGCCAGTAGTATGGGCTCGGGGAGCTCCTACAATGAGCAGTTCTTC.

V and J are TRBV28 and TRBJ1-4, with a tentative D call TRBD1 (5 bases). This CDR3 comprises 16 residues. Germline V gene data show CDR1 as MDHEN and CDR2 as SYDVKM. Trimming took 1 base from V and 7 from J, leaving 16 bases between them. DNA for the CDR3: TGTGCCAGCAGTTTATCCCTCCCGGGGGTAGCTGAAAAACTGTTTTTT. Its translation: CASSLSLPGVAEKLFF.

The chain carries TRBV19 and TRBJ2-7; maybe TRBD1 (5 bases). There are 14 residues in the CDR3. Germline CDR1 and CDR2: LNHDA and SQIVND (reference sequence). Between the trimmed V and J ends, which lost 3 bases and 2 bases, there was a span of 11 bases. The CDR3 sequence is CASSMTTDTYEQYF. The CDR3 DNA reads TGTGCCAGTAGTATGACGACAGATACCTACGAGCAGTACTTC.

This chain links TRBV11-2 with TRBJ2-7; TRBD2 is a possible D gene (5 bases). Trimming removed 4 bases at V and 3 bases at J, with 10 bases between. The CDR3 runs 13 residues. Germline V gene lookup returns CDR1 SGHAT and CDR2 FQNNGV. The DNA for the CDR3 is TGTGCCAGCAGCTATCTAGCAATCTACGAGCAGTACTTC. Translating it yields CASSYLAIYEQYF. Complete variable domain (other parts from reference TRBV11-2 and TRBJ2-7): EAGVAQSPRYKIIEKRQSVAFWCNPISGHATLYWYQQILGQGPKLLIQFQNNGVVDDSQLPKDRFSAERLKGVDSTLKIQPAKLEDSAVYLCASSYLAIYEQYFGPGTRLTVT.

The CDR3 DNA is TGTGCCACTTCAGCGGGAGGTCCTGACAATGAGCAGTTCTTC. Translation gives CATSAGGPDNEQFF. V is TRBV11-3 and J is TRBJ2-1; TRBD2 aligns across 9 bases. Looked up from germline, CDR1 is SGHNT and CDR2 is YENEEA. V trimming: 10 bases; J trimming: 5 bases; junction bases outside the gene matches: 9. The CDR3 is 14 residues long.

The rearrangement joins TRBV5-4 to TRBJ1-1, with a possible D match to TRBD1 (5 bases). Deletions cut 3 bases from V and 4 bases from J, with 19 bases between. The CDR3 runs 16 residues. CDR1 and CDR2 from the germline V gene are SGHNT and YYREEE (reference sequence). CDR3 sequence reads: CASSWAGQGMSTEAFF. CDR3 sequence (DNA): TGTGCCAGCAGCTGGGCGGGGCAGGGAATGTCCACTGAAGCTTTCTTT.

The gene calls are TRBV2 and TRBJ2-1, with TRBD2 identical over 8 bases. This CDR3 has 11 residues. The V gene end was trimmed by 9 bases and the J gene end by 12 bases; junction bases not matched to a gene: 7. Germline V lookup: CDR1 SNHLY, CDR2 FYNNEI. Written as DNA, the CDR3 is TGTGCCAGAGGGACTAGTGGATGGCAGTTCTTC. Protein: CARGTSGWQFF.